This entry is about one T cell receptor (beta chain). Seattle participants joined during active infection and were tracked over time. Trimming cost V 0 bases and J 10 bases, with 10 bases left between them. The CDR3 runs 14 residues. Germline V gene sequence: CDR1 LGHNA, CDR2 YSLEER. Only in-frame clones appear in the TCRdb table, and some are missing; sequencing was by immunoSEQ multiplex PCR. Here the sample spans under 200,000 clones, 85% being singletons. This sample stems from a study of blood T cell repertoires in COVID-19. Study-wide background: Researchers got acute and convalescent COVID-19 samples from the United States, Italy and Spain. PBMCs, B-cell-depleted T cells, or T cells were the source of the cDNA or gDNA that made up the material.

V gene TRBV4-3 combines with J gene TRBJ1-6; possible D gene TRBD1, 5 bases. The origin of this receptor is a man in his 60s with COVID-19, enrolled during active disease. Material: peripheral blood. CDR3 DNA sequence: TGCGCCAGCAGCCAAGATGTAGGGGAATCACCCCTCCACTTT. Encoded protein: CASSQDVGESPLHF.